This entry is about one T cell receptor beta chain. Its antigen has not been determined. No base-level quality is on record; no much larger clone is a single base apart. Samples from volunteer blood donors who had recovered from COVID-19 were contributed by a second Seattle source. Each collaborating institution followed its own protocols to collect whole blood in K2EDTA tubes. For TCRbeta analysis, collaborators shipped samples in one of three forms: frozen whole blood, isolated PBMCs, or DNA extracted from either of those sample types. This entry belongs to a study of blood T cell repertoires in COVID-19 (dated by TCRdb to between 2020 and 2021). Turning to the overall study: Samples from collaborators originated in the United States, Italy and Spain and spanned both the acute and convalescent phases of COVID-19. The prospective study material was composed of cDNA or gDNA derived from T cells, B-cell-depleted T cells, or PBMCs. Subjects who had been exposed to COVID-19, were actively infected with it, or had recovered from it provided the deeply sampled blood TCRbeta repertoires that made up the dataset. The repertoires were released in a freely available public database meant as a resource for research on the immune response to SARS-CoV-2. The samples were drawn from the first 160 participants of the ongoing ImmuneRACE study and from over a thousand subjects provided by 6 global collaborators. The sample metadata nearly always contained a de-identified subject ID, COVID-19 status, age in years and sex. HLA class I and class II types, where available, came from metadata supplied by the sample provider rather than from assay-based typing. General conclusions and limits of the study: How much clinical and demographic metadata was included differed by source and by participant, and the metadata was provided uncurated.

CDR1 and CDR2 were assigned from the germline V gene as SNHLY and FYNNEI. V lost 6 bases and J lost 6 bases, and the count of bases not matched to a germline gene is 6. Including cysteine and phenylalanine, the CDR3 has 15 amino acids. CDR3 DNA only is kept here, 45 bases in frame from base 1. TCRbeta CDR3 regions were amplified from genomic DNA using the immunoSEQ Assay, a bias-controlled multiplex PCR. Processing in the source paper ran as follows. Nucleated cell counts per sample were estimated from amplification of reference gene primers within the assay. To quantify the absolute abundance of each unique TCRbeta CDR3 rearrangement, sequence reads were collapsed and filtered. For each sample, productive Simpson clonality was calculated as the square root of Simpson's diversity index over productive rearrangements. This immuneACCESS table, as held by TCRdb, lists in-frame sequences with V and J called but not all clones. Of the missing ones, under half trace to an unresolved V gene in checked studies; the others have no known cause. V and J calls and clone size come straight from that table; D and trimming were deduced from the DNA. This sample is represented by some 130,000 clones; less than 90% of them were singletons. The top ten constitute about 12% of the sample.

Sequenced: peripheral blood. The chain links TRBV2 with TRBJ2-2; 11 central nucleotides agree with TRBD2. The clonotype originates from a woman under 40 who had recovered from COVID-19. The CDR3 is CASRTTSGAPGELFF. The base sequence is TGTGCCAGCAGGACGACTAGCGGGGCCCCCGGGGAGCTGTTTTTT.